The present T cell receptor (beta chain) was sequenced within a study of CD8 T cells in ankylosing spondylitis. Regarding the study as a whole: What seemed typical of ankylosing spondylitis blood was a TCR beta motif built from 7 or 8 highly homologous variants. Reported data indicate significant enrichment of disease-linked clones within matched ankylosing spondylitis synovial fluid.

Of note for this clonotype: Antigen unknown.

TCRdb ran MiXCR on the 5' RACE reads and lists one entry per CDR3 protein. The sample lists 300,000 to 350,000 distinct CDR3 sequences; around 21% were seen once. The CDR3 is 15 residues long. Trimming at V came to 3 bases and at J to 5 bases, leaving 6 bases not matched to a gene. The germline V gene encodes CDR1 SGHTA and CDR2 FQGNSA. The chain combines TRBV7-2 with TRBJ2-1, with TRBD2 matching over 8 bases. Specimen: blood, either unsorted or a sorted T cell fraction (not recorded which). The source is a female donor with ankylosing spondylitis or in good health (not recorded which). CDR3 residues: CASSFTGGDHNEQFF. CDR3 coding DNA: TGTGCCAGCAGCTTTACGGGAGGGGATCACAATGAGCAGTTCTTC.